This TCR beta chain was obtained from a study of cytomegalovirus exposure and HLA in healthy donors. Study summary: One earlier analysis, a look at 200 million or so T cells, found almost 120 million unique TCR beta sequences. Whole-study results and caveats: TRBV6-2, TRBV6-3 and some other V segments were unresolvable in 87-base-pair reads. The study recorded 160 or so TCR beta chains that were cytomegalovirus-associated. Later work found most CMV-associated TCR beta chains apparently HLA-restricted.

It was with 60 Vbeta and 13 Jbeta primers that the PCR ran. Clones were read by immunoSEQ multiplex PCR, and TCRdb kept only the in-frame ones, dropping some. The table lists approximately 180,000 clones, under 85% of them singletons, with 2% to 3% in the top ten. The table lists this clone with a few counts. Antigen unknown. V lost 0 bases to trimming and J lost 4 bases; unmatched junction nucleotides: 5. This CDR3 is built from 15 residues. Germline values: CDR1 MNHEY, CDR2 SMNVEV (reference sequence). V usage is TRBV27 and J usage is TRBJ1-1; 7 bases agree with TRBD1. What was sequenced was PBMCs. This receptor was identified in a human donor in good health. CDR3 sequence reads: CASSLSTGLGTEAFF. Here the CDR3 DNA reads TGTGCCAGCAGTTTATCGACAGGGTTGGGCACTGAAGCTTTCTTT.